The 14 T cell receptor beta chains in this list originate from one sample, sequenced in a study of blood T cells in healthy people across ages (dated by TCRdb to the mid-2010s). The method was 5' RACE. TCRdb shows the sequencer as Illumina HiSeq 2500. The second PCR ran for about 6 to 11 cycles and used a J-beta primer mix along with a sample-barcoded 5' primer. The public reads were run again by TCRdb, first through fastp at Q25 and then through MiXCR, and only productive beta chains were kept. Identical CDR3 protein sequences are pooled into one entry, listed with their most common genes and DNA. The sample has 450,000 to 650,000 distinct CDR3 sequences on record, around 24% of them singletons. Clones ranked in the top ten supply under 9% of the sample. The same sample was also studied in work on T cells of mothers and their children.

The sample was blood. The receptors were sampled from a boy younger than 18 in good health.

The rearrangement uses TRBV7-2 and TRBJ2-4, with D tentatively TRBD1 (5 bases). CDR1 and CDR2 (germline): SGHTA, FQGNSA. There are 15 residues in the CDR3. With 3 bases removed from V and 3 bases from J, the gap between germline ends came to 12 bases. In DNA, the CDR3 is TGTGCCAGCAGCTTGGGTCAGGGCTACAAAAACATTCAGTACTTC. Translated, it gives CASSLGQGYKNIQYF.

The chain uses TRBV20-1 and TRBJ2-1; 8 nucleotides agree with TRBD2. Germline-derived CDR1 and CDR2 are DFQATT and SNEGSKA (reference sequence). With V trimmed by 0 bases and J by 2 bases, 0 bases remained unmatched. CDR3 length: 14 residues. CDR3 in DNA: TGCAGTGCTAGAGAACTAGCGGCCTACAATGAGCAGTTCTTC. Its translation is CSARELAAYNEQFF.

This sequence joins TRBV20-1 and TRBJ1-4; D remains unclear. V was shortened by 3 bases and J by 8 bases, with 16 bases between the two germline ends. This CDR3 contains 14 residues. In germline, CDR1 is DFQATT, CDR2 SNEGSKA (reference sequence). CDR3 region: CSASLPGMEEKLFF. Written as DNA, the CDR3 is TGCAGTGCTAGCCTCCCAGGAATGGAGGAAAAACTGTTTTTT.

The chain uses TRBV12-3 or TRBV12-4 and TRBJ1-6; D perhaps matches TRBD1 (5 bases). CDR3 size: 14 residues. Trimming removed 3 bases at V and 10 bases at J, with 13 bases between. CDR3 protein: CASSLGGLGSPLHF. The CDR3 DNA reads as TGTGCCAGCAGTTTGGGGGGGTTGGGGTCACCCCTCCACTTT.

The rearrangement links TRBV28 to TRBJ2-6; D possibly uses TRBD1 or TRBD2 (6 bases each). This CDR3 is 21 amino acids long. Trimming pared 3 bases from V and 1 base from J, leaving 25 bases between. CDR1 and CDR2 from the germline V gene are MDHEN and SYDVKM. The CDR3 loop reads CASSFRLNLKGGRSGANVLTF. CDR3 nucleotide sequence: TGTGCCAGCAGTTTTAGGTTGAATTTAAAGGGGGGAAGGTCTGGGGCCAACGTCCTGACTTTC.

The chain combines TRBV7-9 with TRBJ2-5; D not resolved. TRBJ2-1 explains the end of the DNA better; the J call may be wrong. Germline V CDR1 and CDR2: SEHNR, FQNEAQ (reference sequence). The CDR3 contains 15 residues. This CDR3 is CASSLVTGLYNEQFF. The CDR3 DNA reads TGTGCCAGCAGCTTAGTGACGGGTTTATACAATGAGCAGTTCTTC.

The CDR3 region has the DNA TGCAGTGCTGAAGAACGGGACAGATATAATGAAAAACTGTTTTTT. Translating it yields CSAEERDRYNEKLFF. V and J are TRBV20-1 and TRBJ1-4, with TRBD1 matching over 7 bases. The CDR3 covers 15 residues. The J segment lost 4 bases and the V segment lost 5 bases, leaving 10 bases of the junction unmatched. From germline, CDR1 is DFQATT and CDR2 SNEGSKA (reference sequence).

This clonotype showed up many times. This chain joins TRBV4-3 and TRBJ2-5, with unresolved D. The CDR3 contains 14 residues. Between the trimmed V and J ends, which lost 0 bases and 2 bases, there was a span of 7 bases. Germline V gene sequence: CDR1 LGHNA, CDR2 YSLEER. CDR3 sequence (DNA): TGCGCCAGCAGCCAAGAACTGGCTCAAGAGACCCAGTACTTC. This sequence encodes CASSQELAQETQYF.

The chain carries TRBV25-1 and TRBJ2-5; D remains unclear. The CDR3 contains 12 residues. Trimming removed 1 base from V and 8 bases from J, with 8 bases in between. CDR1 is MGHDK, CDR2 SYGVNS, per germline. CDR3 nucleotide sequence: TGTGCCAGCAGTGAATTAGACCGAACCCAGTACTTC. It encodes CASSELDRTQYF.

The J gene is TRBJ1-5, the V gene TRBV20-1; D may be TRBD1 (5 bases). Looked up from germline, CDR1 is DFQATT and CDR2 is SNEGSKA (reference sequence). The V end lost 0 bases, the J end lost 5 bases, and 17 bases lay between the germline ends. The CDR3 spans 16 residues. The CDR3 region has the DNA TGCAGTGCTAGAGATCGCAGGGAAGGGGTGTATCAGCCCCAGCATTTT. Its protein product is CSARDRREGVYQPQHF.

This clonotype has a handful of counts. This chain uses TRBV29-1 with TRBJ2-3; 8 bases map to TRBD1. CDR3 length: 15 residues. Germline trimming cut 8 bases from V and 2 bases from J; bases unmatched to any gene: 12. Germline V gene sequence: CDR1 SQVTM, CDR2 ANQGSEA. The chain's CDR3 is CSFGKTGAPTDTQYF. The CDR3, as DNA: TGCAGCTTCGGAAAGACAGGGGCCCCCACAGATACGCAGTATTTT.

This clonotype was observed a handful of times. The chain uses TRBV7-2 and TRBJ1-5; 9 bases map to TRBD1. This CDR3 spans 14 amino acids. After removal of 6 bases from V and 6 bases from J, the junction contained 6 bases not matched to a gene. The germline V gene has CDR1 SGHTA and CDR2 FQGNSA. The CDR3 sequence is CASSPQGAGQPQHF. DNA for the CDR3: TGTGCCAGCAGTCCACAGGGGGCGGGTCAGCCCCAGCATTTT.

This clonotype was counted between two and nine times. The chain employs TRBV21-1 and TRBJ2-5. The end of the DNA aligns better with TRBJ2-1, so the J call may be wrong. TRBV21-1 corresponds to a pseudogene. The CDR3 length is 13 residues. The CDR3: CASSKNSDNEQFF. The DNA for the CDR3 is TGTGCCAGCAGCAAAAACTCCGACAATGAACAGTTCTTC.

Remarks on this clonotype: Likely a read error: the CDR3 ends without its conserved phenylalanine or tryptophan. The chain uses TRBV27 and TRBJ2-5; D ambiguous. CDR3 length equals 13 residues. The V gene lost 5 bases and the J gene lost 2 bases, with 9 bases spanning the gap. Germline lookup yields CDR1 MNHEY and CDR2 SMNVEV (reference sequence). The CDR3 DNA is TGTGCCAGCAGTCCATACATGCAAGAGACCCAGTACCTC. Residues: CASSPYMQETQYL.